This entry concerns a single T cell receptor beta chain. The antigen this receptor binds is unknown. There are no base qualities to consult, and no much larger clone falls within one base. This sample stems from a study of blood T cells in healthy people across ages (dated by TCRdb to the mid-2010s). For context, the study as a whole: Template switching captured roughly one uniquely barcoded TCR beta cDNA molecule per two T cells in model experiments. To track age-related changes in TCR beta repertoire diversity, the study relied on deep sequencing normalized with unique cDNA molecular identifiers. Donors were grouped into four age groups: young (average 16 years), middle-aged (over 35), aged (approximately 58) and long-lived (roughly 80). To avoid experimental bias, donors of different ages were randomly spread across the sequencing lanes. The study analyzed two additional independent replicas of 1 million unique cDNA reads from the same blood draw for two donors, one aged 18 to 29 and one aged 80 or older.

The receptor library was made with 5' RACE. Sequencing relied on an Illumina HiSeq 2500. The second PCR ran for roughly 6 to 11 cycles and used a J-beta primer mix along with a sample-barcoded 5' primer. Each TCR beta cDNA molecule received a unique molecular identifier from a template-switch 5' adaptor carrying 12 random nucleotides. Each sample yielded at least 2.5 million CDR3-containing paired-end reads. The Mint cDNA synthesis kit, primed by a TRBC-specific oligonucleotide, was used to synthesize first-strand cDNA from all RNA. Following uracil-DNA glycosylase treatment, a first 18-cycle PCR with universal primers M1SS and BC2_uni_R was performed on all cDNA. From the authors' description of their analysis: For normalization, 1 million high-quality reads, each with a distinct molecular identifier, were randomly selected from each sample. Instead of being binned into consensus sequences, reads that shared molecular identifiers were thrown out. MiTCR, run with a Q25 quality threshold and the strictest error-elimination algorithm, handled CDR3 identification, clonotype clustering and error correction. A nonparametric unseen species model using Euler transformation provided a lower-bound estimate of total TCR beta diversity. TCRdb passed the public sequencing reads through fastp at Q25 and MiXCR, retaining productive beta sequences. Every distinct CDR3 protein forms one entry, paired with its most common genes and DNA. The V and J calls reflect TCRdb's pipeline rather than the authors' work. The sample yields around 1,000,000 distinct CDR3 sequences; roughly two fifths were counted once. Clones ranked in the top ten supply roughly 13% of the sample.

Systemically healthy Caucasian individuals from Russia, 39 in total and aged roughly 6 to 100 years, were included as donors. Around 10 milliliters of peripheral blood were collected from each donor into EDTA-treated Vacutainer tubes. Ficoll-Paque density-gradient centrifugation was used to isolate PBMCs, with at least 6.5 million per sample. Trizol reagent was used to extract total RNA from PBMCs, with at least 5 micrograms per sample. For every donor, an aliquot of PBMCs went through flow cytometry to measure the percentages of naive CD45RAhigh/CD27high T cells. The research as a whole found: Compared with the aged group, more naive CD4+ T cells, fewer expanded clones and increased TCR diversity were shown by the long-lived group, suggesting age selection. Estimates of total diversity based on one million sequenced T cells were regarded as lower bounds and as underestimates. Donor CMV infection status was unknown, potentially confounding age-related changes in expanded clonotypes. Conclusive comparison of naive and antigen-experienced compartments was prevented by the profiling of bulk unsorted PBMCs. A strong correlation was found between observed TCR beta diversity and the percentage of naive T cells measured by flow cytometry. Observed TCR beta diversity per million T cells fell roughly linearly with age, and a significant reduction was already apparent by age roughly 41.

CDR1 is given as SGHRS and CDR2 as YFSETQ, both from the germline V gene. The CDR3 holds 14 amino acids from the cysteine to the phenylalanine. Only the CDR3 region is kept as DNA, spanning 42 bases read in frame from base 1. Trimming takes 1 base from V and 6 bases from J, and the germline ends sit 10 bases apart. The sequenced sample consisted of blood. The sequence is built from TRBV5-1 and TRBJ2-2; a weak D assignment points to TRBD2 (7 bases agree). This TCR came from a man aged 18 to 29 in good health. The DNA sequence is given as TGCGCCAGCAGCTTGTCGCGGGGGCCCGGGGAGCTGTTTTTT. The resulting protein is CASSLSRGPGELFF.